This passage covers 25 T cell receptor beta chains from one sample sequenced in a study of regulatory T cells in long-lasting Graves disease. The time point denotes: newly diagnosed GD, antithyroid drugs for less than 3 months. The TCR library was made from RNA extracted from PBMCs. iRepertoire HTBI primers and Arm-PCR of CDR3 regions built TCR beta libraries. TCRdb redid the calling of the multiplex PCR reads with MiXCR, one entry per CDR3 protein. The data hold about 300,000 distinct CDR3 sequences, with roughly 18% observed a single time. The starting material was peripheral blood mononuclear cells (PBMCs), obtained at new diagnosis, from a patient treated with antithyroid drugs. All receptors come from a female donor with Graves disease.

This clonotype showed up just a few times. J is TRBJ2-7 and V is TRBV6-1; D call uncertain. Trimming cost V 5 bases and J 4 bases, with 12 bases left between them. Germline V gene sequence: CDR1 MNHNS, CDR2 SASEGT. The CDR3 sequence is 13 residues long. In DNA, the CDR3 is TGTGCCAGCAGTCAAGGACGATTGTACGAGCAGTACTTC. Encoded protein: CASSQGRLYEQYF.

V and J are TRBV5-6 and TRBJ2-6; no definite D call. Germline V gene data show CDR1 as SGHDT and CDR2 as YYEEEE. CDR3 length: 15 residues. V was shortened by 0 bases and J by 3 bases, with 7 bases between the two germline ends. The CDR3 nucleotides read TGTGCCAGCAGCTTGGGAGTTAGTGGGGCCAACGTCCTGACTTTC. Translated: CASSLGVSGANVLTF.

Many counts were recorded for this clonotype. The chain carries TRBV9 and TRBJ2-3, with D possibly matching TRBD2 (5 bases). Trimming took 1 base from V and 0 from J, leaving 9 bases between them. This CDR3 contains 15 residues. CDR1 is SGDLS, CDR2 YYNGEE, per germline. CDR3 loop: CASSVSGGSTDTQYF. In DNA form, the CDR3 reads TGTGCCAGCAGCGTAAGCGGAGGCAGCACAGATACGCAGTATTTT.

Of note for this clonotype: A much larger clone differs from this one at a single base, so this may be a read error. The chain has TRBV30 and TRBJ1-4; D unclear. Looked up from germline, CDR1 is GTSNPN and CDR2 is SVGIG (reference sequence). The CDR3 is made up of 11 amino acids. This chain's CDR3 is CDLEDNEKLFF. The CDR3 nucleotides read TGTGACTTGGAGGATAATGAAAAACTGTTTTTT.

CDR3 protein: CASSLSQVSLSYEQYF. In nucleotides, the CDR3 is TGTGCCAGCAGTTTATCACAGGTGTCCCTCTCCTACGAGCAGTACTTC. The chain employs TRBV12-3 or TRBV12-4 and TRBJ2-7; a weak D match, TRBD1 (5 bases). V dropped 2 bases and J dropped 0 bases, with 14 bases sitting between them. The CDR3 sequence is 16 residues long.

The rearrangement links TRBV9 to TRBJ2-6; unclear D gene. Germline assignment: CDR1 SGDLS and CDR2 YYNGEE. Trimming took 4 bases from V and 4 from J, leaving 18 bases between them. This CDR3 spans 17 amino acids. CDR3 region: CASSYFDRGAGANVLTF. The CDR3 bases are TGTGCCAGCAGCTATTTCGACCGCGGTGCAGGGGCCAACGTCCTGACTTTC.

This clonotype was seen many times. The chain carries TRBV7-6 and TRBJ2-5, with TRBD1 as a possible D gene (6 bases). The V gene's germline CDR1 is SGHVS and CDR2 FNYEAQ. The CDR3 totals 14 residues. Trimming cost V 5 bases and J 3 bases, with 13 bases left between them. The CDR3 nucleotides are TGTGCCAGCAGCCCCCGTACAGGGAAAGAGACCCAGTACTTC. This translates into CASSPRTGKETQYF.

Ten or more counts support this clonotype. V gene TRBV6-1 combines with J gene TRBJ2-7; D gene ambiguous. Trimming took off 11 bases at V and 2 bases at J, with 19 bases between the two ends. Germline V gene sequence: CDR1 MNHNS, CDR2 SASEGT. The CDR3 is made up of 14 amino acids. The CDR3 nucleotides are TGTGCCTGTTCCCTCGGTCAGGTCCCCTACGAGCAGTACTTC. The encoded protein is CACSLGQVPYEQYF.

This clonotype was counted many times. The rearrangement uses TRBV6-1 and TRBJ2-7, with D possibly matching TRBD2 (7 bases). From germline, CDR1 is MNHNS and CDR2 SASEGT. The CDR3 is made up of 14 amino acids. Between the trimmed V and J ends, which lost 6 bases and 1 base, there was a span of 13 bases. CDR3 sequence (DNA): TGTGCCAGCAGAAGGGGGGAGGGGTCCTACGAGCAGTACTTC. Encoded protein: CASRRGEGSYEQYF.

About this clonotype itself: A much larger clone lies a single base off, so this may be a read error. The rearrangement uses TRBV7-8 and TRBJ1-1; a weak D match, TRBD1 (6 bases). V gave up 5 bases and J gave up 1 base, with 11 bases separating them. The CDR3 is made up of 14 amino acids. Germline values: CDR1 SGHVS, CDR2 FQNEAQ. CDR3 in DNA: TGTGCCAGCAGCAAGGGACACCCGAACACTGAAGCTTTCTTT. Amino acids: CASSKGHPNTEAFF.

For this clonotype: This is likely an artifact of a read error, given a far larger clone one base away. This chain connects TRBV2 to TRBJ2-3, with TRBD1 matching over 8 bases. The J call is doubtful: the DNA matches TRBJ2-7 better. The CDR3 is 13 residues long. Germline V gene data show CDR1 as SNHLY and CDR2 as FYNNEI. Written as DNA, the CDR3 is TGTGCCGGCAATTGGGACAGGACGGGGGAGCAGTACTTC. It yields the protein CAGNWDRTGEQYF.

This clonotype was observed many times. V gene TRBV6-5 combines with J gene TRBJ1-2; TRBD1 might be the D (5 bases). From germline, CDR1 is MNHEY and CDR2 SVGAGI. V shed 2 bases and J shed 3 bases, with 13 bases lying between them. CDR3 length: 15 residues. The CDR3 here is CASSYEGPLDYGYTF. The CDR3 region has the DNA TGTGCCAGCAGTTACGAGGGGCCCCTGGACTATGGCTACACCTTC.

On this clonotype itself: Given a much more abundant clone one base away, this may be a read error. The rearrangement links TRBV4-1 to TRBJ1-5, with D perhaps matching TRBD1 (6 bases). Germline V gives CDR1 MGHRA, CDR2 YSYEKL. Trimming removed 1 base from V and 1 base from J, with 11 bases in between. The CDR3 is 16 residues long. The chain's CDR3 is CASSQGERGSNQPQHF. CDR3 DNA: TGCGCCAGCAGCCAAGGGGAGAGGGGGAGCAATCAGCCCCAGCATTTT.

The table lists this clonotype with a few counts. This sequence joins TRBV7-3 and TRBJ1-1; D remains ambiguous. This CDR3 has 15 amino acids. Germline assignment: CDR1 SGHTA and CDR2 FQGTGA. V lost 4 bases, J lost 1 base, and 13 bases lay in between. CDR3 residues: CASSSESYQNTEAFF. In nucleotides, the CDR3 is TGTGCCAGCAGCTCCGAAAGTTATCAGAACACTGAAGCTTTCTTT. The variable domain in full, with the rest retrieved from reference TRBV7-3 and TRBJ1-1, is GAGVSQTPSNKVTEKGKYVELRCDPISGHTALYWYRQSLGQGPEFLIYFQGTGAADDSGLPNDRFFAVRPEGSVSTLKIQRTERGDSAVYLCASSSESYQNTEAFFGQGTRLTVV.

This clonotype was picked up many times. The chain couples TRBV9 to TRBJ2-1; tentatively, D is TRBD2 (5 bases). This CDR3 has 13 residues. Per the germline V gene, CDR1 is SGDLS and CDR2 is YYNGEE. V was pared by 4 bases and J by 9 bases, with 14 bases between. CDR3: CASSPDSLIEQFF. In DNA form, the CDR3 reads TGTGCCAGCAGCCCGGACTCCCTCATTGAGCAGTTCTTC.

About this clonotype: Given a far larger clone just one base away, this is likely a sequencing read error. The rearrangement links TRBV28 to TRBJ2-3; 9 nucleotides agree with TRBD2. V lost 6 bases and J lost 2; bases outside the gene matches: 12. Germline values: CDR1 MDHEN, CDR2 SYDVKM. The CDR3 runs to 17 residues. Written as DNA, the CDR3 is TGTGCCAGCAGCCTCTTTGGTATAGCGGGAGACACAGATACGCAGTATTTT. This translates into CASSLFGIAGDTDTQYF.

The chain has TRBV19 and TRBJ2-5, with TRBD1 matching over 7 bases. Trimming took 1 base from V and 3 from J; bases not matched to a gene: 2. Looked up from germline, CDR1 is LNHDA and CDR2 is SQIVND (reference sequence). CDR3 length: 14 amino acids. CDR3 sequence: CASSIGGQEETQYF. The CDR3 bases are TGTGCCAGTAGTATAGGCGGACAGGAAGAGACCCAGTACTTC. The full variable domain, completed using reference TRBV19 and TRBJ2-5, is DGGITQSPKYLFRKEGQNVTLSCEQNLNHDAMYWYRQDPGQGLRLIYYSQIVNDFQKGDIAEGYSVSREKKESFPLTVTSAQKNPTAFYLCASSIGGQEETQYFGPGTRLLVL.

As to this clonotype: A clone one base away is much larger, so this may be a read error. The chain combines TRBV30 with TRBJ1-6; weak D call: TRBD1 (5 bases). From germline, CDR1 is GTSNPN and CDR2 SVGIG (reference sequence). V shed 3 bases and J shed 12 bases, with 18 bases lying between them. The CDR3 runs to 14 residues. CDR3 sequence: CAWSAGTGDLPLHF. Here the CDR3 DNA reads TGTGCCTGGAGCGCCGGGACGGGAGATTTACCCCTCCACTTT.

V gene TRBV6-1 combines with J gene TRBJ1-1; no clear D. This CDR3 region has 17 residues. Germline CDR1 is MNHNS and CDR2 is SASEGT. The V end was cut by 7 bases, the J end by 4 bases, with 25 bases between. The CDR3 coding sequence is TGTGCCAGCATCACCCACGCGGGCGGCCAGTGGGGCACTGAAGCTTTCTTT. Translating gives CASITHAGGQWGTEAFF.

In this sample, this clonotype turned up many times. The DNA of the CDR3 is TGTGCCAGCAGCTTAGCGTCTACCCTCTACTCCTACGAGCAGTACTTC. It yields the protein CASSLASTLYSYEQYF. The V call is TRBV7-8, the J call TRBJ2-7; D uncertain. Germline CDR1 and CDR2: SGHVS and FQNEAQ. There are 16 residues in the CDR3. The V end was cut by 0 bases, the J end by 0 bases, with 12 bases between.

In this sample, this clonotype turned up many times. The chain carries TRBV5-1 and TRBJ2-7; the match to TRBD1 covers 7 bases. The CDR3 totals 14 residues. Germline V lookup: CDR1 SGHRS, CDR2 YFSETQ. The ends lost 3 bases at V and 3 bases at J; junction bases unmatched: 6. The CDR3 is CASSWGTGDYEQYF. The CDR3 nucleotides read TGCGCCAGCAGCTGGGGCACAGGGGACTACGAGCAGTACTTC.

With regard to this clonotype: A read error may explain this, as a much larger clone is one base away. The DNA of the CDR3 is TGTGCCAGCAGTCCCTCCGGGGACAGCGCGGGTTATGGCTTCACCTTC. This gives the protein CASSPSGDSAGYGFTF. The chain links TRBV27 to TRBJ1-2, with 7 bases fitting TRBD1. This CDR3 has 16 residues. In germline, CDR1 is MNHEY, CDR2 SMNVEV (reference sequence).

This clonotype was detected many times. The rearrangement uses TRBV5-4 and TRBJ1-1; no definite D call. Per the germline V gene, CDR1 is SGHNT and CDR2 is YYREEE (reference sequence). The V end lost 3 bases, the J end lost 5 bases, and 11 bases lay between the germline ends. The CDR3 has 13 amino acids. DNA of the CDR3: TGTGCCAGCAGCTCGGTTCTCGGTACTGAAGCTTTCTTT. This gives the protein CASSSVLGTEAFF.

This clonotype was seen repeatedly, ten times or more. V and J are TRBV11-2 and TRBJ2-7, with unresolved D. This CDR3 is built from 13 residues. V was shortened by 1 base and J by 5 bases, with 9 bases between the two germline ends. Germline loops: CDR1 SGHAT, CDR2 FQNNGV. The DNA for the CDR3 is TGTGCCAGCAGCTTAGGACGGTGGGACGAGCAGTACTTC. Translating it yields CASSLGRWDEQYF. The whole variable domain, remainder taken from reference TRBV11-2 and TRBJ2-7, is EAGVAQSPRYKIIEKRQSVAFWCNPISGHATLYWYQQILGQGPKLLIQFQNNGVVDDSQLPKDRFSAERLKGVDSTLKIQPAKLEDSAVYLCASSLGRWDEQYFGPGTRLTVT.

In this sample, this clonotype turned up a few times. This rearrangement joins TRBV7-9 to TRBJ2-1, with D perhaps matching TRBD2 (6 bases). The CDR3 totals 20 residues. Looked up from germline, CDR1 is SEHNR and CDR2 is FQNEAQ (reference sequence). The V and J ends lost 7 bases and 5 bases respectively, with 33 bases between them. The CDR3 is CASIYRRREGTPALNNEQFF. CDR3 nucleotides: TGTGCCAGCATCTACAGGCGGCGGGAAGGAACCCCCGCCCTTAACAATGAGCAGTTCTTC.